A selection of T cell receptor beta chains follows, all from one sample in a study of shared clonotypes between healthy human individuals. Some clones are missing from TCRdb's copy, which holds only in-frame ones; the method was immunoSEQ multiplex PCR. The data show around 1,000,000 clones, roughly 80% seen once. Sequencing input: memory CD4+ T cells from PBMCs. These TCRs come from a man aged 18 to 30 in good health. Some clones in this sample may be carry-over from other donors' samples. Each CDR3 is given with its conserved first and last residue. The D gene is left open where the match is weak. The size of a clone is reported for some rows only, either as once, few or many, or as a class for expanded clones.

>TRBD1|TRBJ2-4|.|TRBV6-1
TGTGCCAGCAGTGACCGACAGGGCAGGGACATTCAGTACTTC
CASSDRQGRDIQYF
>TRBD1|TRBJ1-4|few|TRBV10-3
TGTGCCATCACTCAGGGGGAGAATGAAAAACTGTTTTTT
CAITQGENEKLFF
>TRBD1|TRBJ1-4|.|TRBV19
TGTGCCAGTAGTAGACAGAGCGGGACAGGGTATGAAAAACTGTTTTTT
CASSRQSGTGYEKLFF
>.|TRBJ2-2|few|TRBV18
TGTGCCAGCTCAGCCGGGAAAGACACCGGGGAGCTGTTTTTT
CASSAGKDTGELFF
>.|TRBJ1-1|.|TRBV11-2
TGTGCCAGCAGCTTAAGTCGCACAGGGAGCACTGAAGCTTTCTTT
CASSLSRTGSTEAFF
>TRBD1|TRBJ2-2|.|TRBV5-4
TGTGCCAGCAGCCCGACAGGGGCGAACACCGGGGAGCTGTTTTTT
CASSPTGANTGELFF
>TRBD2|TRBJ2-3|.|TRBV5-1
TGCGCCAGCAGCTTGCCCAGCGGGGTGGGAGATACGCAGTATTTT
CASSLPSGVGDTQYF
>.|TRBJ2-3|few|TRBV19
TGTGCCAGTAGCCCAACCCCGGGACGGGGCACAGATACGCAGTATTTT
CASSPTPGRGTDTQYF
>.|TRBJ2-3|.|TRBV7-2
TGTGCCAGCAGCTTAGGAAACGGGCCAGATACGCAGTATTTT
CASSLGNGPDTQYF
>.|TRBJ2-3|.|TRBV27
TGTGCCAGCAGTTTGCGGGGCTGGGGCCTAGATACGCAGTATTTT
CASSLRGWGLDTQYF
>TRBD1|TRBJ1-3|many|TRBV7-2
TGTGCCAGCAGCGCACAGGGGCCTGGAGCTGGAAACACCATATATTTT
CASSAQGPGAGNTIYF
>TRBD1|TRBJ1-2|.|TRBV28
TGTGCCAGCAGTTCGACGACAGGGCTTTGGAACTATGGCTACACCTTC
CASSSTTGLWNYGYTF
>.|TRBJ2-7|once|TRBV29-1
TGCAGACGTCCTAGCGCCAACTACGAGCAGTACTTC
CRRPSANYEQYF
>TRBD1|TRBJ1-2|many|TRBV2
TGTGCCAGCAGGGACAGGGCATATGGCTACACCTTC
CASRDRAYGYTF
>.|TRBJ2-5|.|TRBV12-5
TGTGCTAGTGCCCCGTCTGGGGGAGAGACCCAGTACTTC
CASAPSGGETQYF
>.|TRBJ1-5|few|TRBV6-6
TGTGCCAGCAGACTTGACGCTCAGCCCCAGCATTTT
CASRLDAQPQHF
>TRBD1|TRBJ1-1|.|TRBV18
TGTGCCAGCTCACCGGCGGGAGACAGGGAGAACACTGAAGCTTTCTTT
CASSPAGDRENTEAFF
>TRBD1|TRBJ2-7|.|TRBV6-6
TGTGCCAGCAGGGAGGGACAGGGGGCGAGGGAGCAGTACTTC
CASREGQGAREQYF
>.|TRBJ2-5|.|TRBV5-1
TGCGCCAGCAGCTTTAACGGACACTTCCAAGAGACCCAGTACTTC
CASSFNGHFQETQYF
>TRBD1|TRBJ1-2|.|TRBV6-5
TGTGCCAGCAGCACCGGGACAGGGTCTGGCTACACCTTC
CASSTGTGSGYTF
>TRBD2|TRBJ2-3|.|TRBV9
TGTGCCAGCAGCGTAGGGCTAGCGGGTTTCACAGATACGCAGTATTTT
CASSVGLAGFTDTQYF
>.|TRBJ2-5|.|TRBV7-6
TGTGCCAGCAGCGGGGGGCAAGCGCAAGAGACCCAGTACTTC
CASSGGQAQETQYF
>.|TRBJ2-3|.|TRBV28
TGTGCCAGCAGTTTGATCAATCCCGATACGCAGTATTTT
CASSLINPDTQYF
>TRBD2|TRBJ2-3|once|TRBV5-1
TGCGCCAGCAGCTTGGGGACTAGCGGATATGGCACAGATACGCAGTATTTT
CASSLGTSGYGTDTQYF
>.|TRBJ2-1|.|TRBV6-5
TGTGCCAGCAGTTACTACGGGGCAGCGACGTACAATGAGCAGTTCTTC
CASSYYGAATYNEQFF
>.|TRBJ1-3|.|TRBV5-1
TGCGCCAGCAGCACTACAGGTTCCTCTGGAAACACCATATATTTT
CASSTTGSSGNTIYF
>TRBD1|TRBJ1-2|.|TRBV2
TGTGCCAGCAGTGACTCCGAACAGGGGAGCTATGGCTACACCTTC
CASSDSEQGSYGYTF
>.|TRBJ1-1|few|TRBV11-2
TGTGCCAGCAGCGCCCGGTCTCCTGAAGCTTTCTTT
CASSARSPEAFF
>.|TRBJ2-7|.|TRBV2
TGTGCCAGCAGTGGAGGGGTATACGAGCAGTACTTC
CASSGGVYEQYF
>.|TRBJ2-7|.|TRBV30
TGTGCCTGGAGTGACGGGACAAACGCAGAGCAGTACTTC
CAWSDGTNAEQYF
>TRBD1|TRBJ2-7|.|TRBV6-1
TGTGCCAGCAGTGAATTAAGGGGGCGCTACGGGGATGACGAGCAGTACTTC
CASSELRGRYGDDEQYF
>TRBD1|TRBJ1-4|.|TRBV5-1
TGCGCCAGCAGCATGGGACAGGAGCATGAAAAACTGTTTTTT
CASSMGQEHEKLFF
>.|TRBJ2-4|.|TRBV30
TGTGCCTGGAGTGTTGCGGGTGGTATAAACATTCAGTACTTC
CAWSVAGGINIQYF
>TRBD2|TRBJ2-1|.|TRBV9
TGTGCCAGCAGCGTAAGCGGGAGGGGAGGCAATGAGCAGTTCTTC
CASSVSGRGGNEQFF
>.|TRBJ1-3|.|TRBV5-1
TGCGCCAGCAGTCCTACAGGGTCTTCTGGAAACACCATATATTTT
CASSPTGSSGNTIYF
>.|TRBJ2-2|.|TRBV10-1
TGCGCCAGCAAAACAACCGGGGAGCTGTTTTTT
CASKTTGELFF
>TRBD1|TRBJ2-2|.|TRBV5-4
TGTGCCAGCAGCCGCGGACAGGGCGGCACCGGGGAGCTGTTTTTT
CASSRGQGGTGELFF
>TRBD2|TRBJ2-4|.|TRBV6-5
TGTGCCAGCACCAAGCGGGAGGGCGGCATTCAGTACTTC
CASTKREGGIQYF
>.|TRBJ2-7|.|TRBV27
TGTGCCAGCAGTGCCGGGACAACCGCCTACGAGCAGTACTTC
CASSAGTTAYEQYF
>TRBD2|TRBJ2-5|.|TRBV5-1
TGCGCCAGCAGCCGGACCGGGACTAGTAGGGAGACCCAGTACTTC
CASSRTGTSRETQYF
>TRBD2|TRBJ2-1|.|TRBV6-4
TGTGCCAGCAGTGTATCAGGACTAGCGGGACAAGACCTGCAGTTCTTC
CASSVSGLAGQDLQFF
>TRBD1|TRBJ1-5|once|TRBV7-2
TGTGCCAGCAGCTTAGGGACAGGGGGAATTCAGCCCCAGCATTTT
CASSLGTGGIQPQHF
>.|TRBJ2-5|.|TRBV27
TGTGCCAGCACTATTAACCGGGAGCCGGGGAGGGAGACCCAGTACTTC
CASTINREPGRETQYF
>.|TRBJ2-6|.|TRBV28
TGTGCCAGCAGTTTACCCGGACAGACTGGGGCCAACGTCCTGACTTTC
CASSLPGQTGANVLTF
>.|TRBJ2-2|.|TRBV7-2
TGTGCCAGCAGCCCTCTCGCAGGGACGCACACCGGGGAGCTGTTTTTT
CASSPLAGTHTGELFF
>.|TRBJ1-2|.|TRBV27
TGTGCCAGCAGCTCGGGACGGCCGACCCTAAACTATGGCTACACCTTC
CASSSGRPTLNYGYTF
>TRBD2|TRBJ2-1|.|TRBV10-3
TGTGCCATCAGTGCATCTAGCGGGAGAGCGGGGGAGTTCTTC
CAISASSGRAGEFF
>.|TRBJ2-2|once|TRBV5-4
TGTGCCAGCAGCTTGGCCGGGACGGGGAACACCGGGGAGCTGTTTTTT
CASSLAGTGNTGELFF
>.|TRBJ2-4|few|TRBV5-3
TGTGCCAGAAGCTTGGAAAGGTTCAACAACATTCAGTACTTC
CARSLERFNNIQYF
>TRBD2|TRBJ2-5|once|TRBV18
TGTGCCAGCTCACCCTCGGGGGGAAGCGAGACCCAGTACTTC
CASSPSGGSETQYF